One sample yielded the 8 T cell receptor beta chains listed below, sequenced in a study of CD8 T cells in ankylosing spondylitis. Antigen specificity for these receptors is unknown. TCRdb analysed the 5' RACE reads with MiXCR anew, one entry per CDR3 protein. Of fewer than 250,000 distinct CDR3 sequences detected, about 16% appear once; the ten largest clones hold about 42%. General study findings and limits: There was a TCR beta motif, made of eight highly homologous variants, that appeared characteristic of ankylosing spondylitis blood.

Material: blood, either unsorted or a sorted T cell fraction (not recorded which). Receptors originate from a male donor with ankylosing spondylitis.

V is TRBV12-3 or TRBV12-4 and J is TRBJ1-2; 10 bases are a match to TRBD1. Unmatched junction bases numbered 5, after V lost 7 bases and J lost 0 bases. The CDR3 has 15 amino acids. CDR3 in DNA: TGTGCCAGCACCGGGACAGGGGTCGCTAACTATGGCTACACCTTC. This encodes CASTGTGVANYGYTF.

This clonotype was counted many times. The V call is TRBV29-1, the J call TRBJ1-2, with a possible D match to TRBD1 (5 bases). This CDR3 comprises 13 residues. Germline V gene data show CDR1 as SQVTM and CDR2 as ANQGSEA. Trimming took off 1 base at V and 6 bases at J, with 12 bases between the two ends. The CDR3 is CSVEVQGLNGYTF. The CDR3 DNA sequence: TGCAGCGTTGAAGTGCAGGGTCTCAATGGCTACACCTTC.

This sequence joins TRBV20-1 and TRBJ2-2; 9 bases map to TRBD1. The V segment lost 6 bases and the J segment 3 bases; nucleotides outside the gene matches: 5. The CDR3 has 14 amino acids. Germline CDR1 DFQATT, CDR2 SNEGSKA (reference sequence). The CDR3 DNA reads as TGCAGTGCAAAGGGACAGGGAGACACCGGGGAGCTGTTTTTT. Translated: CSAKGQGDTGELFF.

In its sample, this clonotype was seen a few times. This chain connects TRBV4-1 to TRBJ2-3; D remains unclear. Germline loops: CDR1 MGHRA, CDR2 YSYEKL. Trimming removed 0 bases from V and 1 base from J, with 5 bases in between. CDR3 length equals 14 residues. The CDR3 nucleotides are TGCGCCAGCAGCCAAGAGTACCGCACAGATACGCAGTATTTT. Protein: CASSQEYRTDTQYF.

The chain carries TRBV6-1 and TRBJ2-2; 10 bases map to TRBD2. V was clipped by 6 bases and J by 4 bases; unmatched bases: 5. Germline V gives CDR1 MNHNS, CDR2 SASEGT. The CDR3 sequence is 15 residues long. In nucleotides, the CDR3 is TGTGCCAGCAGAGAACTAGCGGGATCCACCGGGGAGCTGTTTTTT. The encoded protein is CASRELAGSTGELFF.

The chain couples TRBV27 to TRBJ2-5, with 8 bases matching TRBD2. The V gene's germline CDR1 is MNHEY and CDR2 SMNVEV (reference sequence). CDR3 length equals 15 residues. V was clipped by 3 bases and J by 3 bases; unmatched bases: 6. DNA for the CDR3: TGTGCCAGCAGTTTCCAGCGGGGGAGAAAAGAGACCCAGTACTTC. Amino acid sequence: CASSFQRGRKETQYF.

This clonotype has just a few counts. The rearrangement links TRBV29-1 to TRBJ2-6; a weak D match, TRBD1 (5 bases). The CDR3 runs to 13 residues. Looked up from germline, CDR1 is SQVTM and CDR2 is ANQGSEA. With 6 bases removed from V and 4 bases from J, the gap between germline ends came to 10 bases. The CDR3 DNA reads as TGCAGCGTGGCAGGGTCCGGGGCCAACGTCCTGACTTTC. Amino acid sequence: CSVAGSGANVLTF.

The J gene is TRBJ1-4, the V gene TRBV2; 7 positions agree with TRBD1. The CDR3 loop spans 15 amino acids. The germline V gene encodes CDR1 SNHLY and CDR2 FYNNEI. V lost 3 bases to trimming and J lost 5 bases; unmatched junction nucleotides: 6. The CDR3 bases are TGTGCCAGCAGTGATGCCGGGACAGAAAATGAAAAACTGTTTTTT. This codes for CASSDAGTENEKLFF.